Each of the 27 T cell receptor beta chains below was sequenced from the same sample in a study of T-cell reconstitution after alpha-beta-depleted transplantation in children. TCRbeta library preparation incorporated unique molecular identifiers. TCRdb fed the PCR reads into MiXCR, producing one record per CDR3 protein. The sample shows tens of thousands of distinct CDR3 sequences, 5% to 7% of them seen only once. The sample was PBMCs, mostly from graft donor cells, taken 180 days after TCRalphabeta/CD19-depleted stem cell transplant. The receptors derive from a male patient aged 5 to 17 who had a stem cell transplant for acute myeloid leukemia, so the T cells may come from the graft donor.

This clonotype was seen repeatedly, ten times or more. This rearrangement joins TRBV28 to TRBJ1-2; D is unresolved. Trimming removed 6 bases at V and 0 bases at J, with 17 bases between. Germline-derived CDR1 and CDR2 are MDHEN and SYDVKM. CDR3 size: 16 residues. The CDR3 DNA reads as TGTGCCAGCAGCCTCGGATTAGGAGCCCCTAACTATGGCTACACCTTC. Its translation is CASSLGLGAPNYGYTF.

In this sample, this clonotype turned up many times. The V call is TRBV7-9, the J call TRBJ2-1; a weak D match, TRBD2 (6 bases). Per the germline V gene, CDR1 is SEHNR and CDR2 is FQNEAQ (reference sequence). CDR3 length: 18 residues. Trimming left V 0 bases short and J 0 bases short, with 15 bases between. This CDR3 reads CASSLAKTIGSSYNEQFF. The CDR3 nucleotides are TGTGCCAGCAGCTTAGCGAAAACTATCGGGAGCTCCTACAATGAGCAGTTCTTC.

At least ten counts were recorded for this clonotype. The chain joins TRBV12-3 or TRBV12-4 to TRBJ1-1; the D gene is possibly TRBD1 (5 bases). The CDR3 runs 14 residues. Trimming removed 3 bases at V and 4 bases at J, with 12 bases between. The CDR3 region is CASSLGGVGTEAFF. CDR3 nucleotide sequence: TGTGCCAGCAGTTTGGGAGGGGTGGGCACTGAAGCTTTCTTT.

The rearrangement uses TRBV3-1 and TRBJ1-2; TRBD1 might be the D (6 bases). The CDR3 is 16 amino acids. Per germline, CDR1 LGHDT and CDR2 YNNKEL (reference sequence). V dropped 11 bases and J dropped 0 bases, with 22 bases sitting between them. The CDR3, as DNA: TGTGCCTCCTGGGGGCAGAGGGGCCCAGCTAACTATGGCTACACCTTC. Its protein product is CASWGQRGPANYGYTF.

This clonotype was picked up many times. The CDR3: CSVGDGSNQPQHF. The CDR3 nucleotides are TGCAGCGTTGGTGACGGGAGCAATCAGCCCCAGCATTTT. This chain uses TRBV29-1 with TRBJ1-5; D is uncertain. The ends were cut back, 4 bases at V and 1 base at J, with 8 bases in the middle. Germline CDR1 is SQVTM and CDR2 is ANQGSEA. This CDR3 is built from 13 residues.

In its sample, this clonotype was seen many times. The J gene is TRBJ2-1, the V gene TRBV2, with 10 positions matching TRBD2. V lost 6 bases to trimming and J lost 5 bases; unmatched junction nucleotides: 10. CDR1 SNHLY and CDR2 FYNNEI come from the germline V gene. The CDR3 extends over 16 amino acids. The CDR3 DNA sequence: TGTGCCAGCAGGCTAGCGGGAGTCGTTCAGGACAATGAGCAGTTCTTC. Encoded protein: CASRLAGVVQDNEQFF.

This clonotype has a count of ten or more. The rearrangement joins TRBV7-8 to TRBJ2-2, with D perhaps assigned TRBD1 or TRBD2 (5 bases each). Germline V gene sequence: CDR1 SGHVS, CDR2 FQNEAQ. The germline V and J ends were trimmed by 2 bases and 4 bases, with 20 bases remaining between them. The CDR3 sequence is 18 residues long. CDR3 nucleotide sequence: TGTGCCAGCAGCTTAAGGTACCCGGGGCAGGGTGCCACCGGGGAGCTGTTTTTT. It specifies CASSLRYPGQGATGELFF.

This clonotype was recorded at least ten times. The CDR3, as DNA: TGCGCCAGCAGCCCTATCTACGGACGTAACTCTGGGGCCAACGTCCTGACTTTC. This sequence encodes CASSPIYGRNSGANVLTF. The V gene is TRBV4-1, the J gene TRBJ2-6; unclear D gene. This CDR3 has 18 residues. Trimming took off 4 bases at V and 0 bases at J, with 16 bases between the two ends. Germline CDR1 reads MGHRA; CDR2 reads YSYEKL.

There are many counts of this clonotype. The CDR3 DNA reads as TGTGCCAGCAGCTTGGGTAGCGGGAGCTACAATGAGCAGTTCTTC. Residues: CASSLGSGSYNEQFF. This rearrangement joins TRBV5-5 to TRBJ2-1; TRBD2 aligns across 9 bases. CDR3 length equals 15 residues. The junction had 1 base not matched to a gene; V was cut back by 0 bases and J by 3 bases. The germline V gene encodes CDR1 SGHKS and CDR2 YYEKEE (reference sequence).

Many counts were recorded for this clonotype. CDR3 region: CSATGLAGGDEQYF. Here the CDR3 DNA reads TGCAGTGCAACCGGACTAGCGGGAGGAGACGAGCAGTACTTC. This chain links TRBV20-1 with TRBJ2-7, with 14 nucleotides matching TRBD2. The trim removed 6 bases at V and 5 bases at J, leaving 6 bases unmatched. This CDR3 is built from 14 residues. Germline V lookup: CDR1 DFQATT, CDR2 SNEGSKA (reference sequence).

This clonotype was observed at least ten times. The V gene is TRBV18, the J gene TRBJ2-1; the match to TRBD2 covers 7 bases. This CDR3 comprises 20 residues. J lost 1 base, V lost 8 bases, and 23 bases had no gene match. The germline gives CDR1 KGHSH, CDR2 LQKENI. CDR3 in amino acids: CASAQLPGSSGTKSYNEQFF. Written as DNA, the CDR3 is TGTGCCAGCGCCCAGCTCCCGGGGTCATCCGGGACTAAATCCTACAATGAGCAGTTCTTC. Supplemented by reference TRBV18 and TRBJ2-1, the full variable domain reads NAGVMQNPRHLVRRRGQEARLRCSPMKGHSHVYWYRQLPEEGLKFMVYLQKENIIDESGMPKERFSAEFPKEGPSILRIQQVVRGDSAAYFCASAQLPGSSGTKSYNEQFFGPGTRLTVL.

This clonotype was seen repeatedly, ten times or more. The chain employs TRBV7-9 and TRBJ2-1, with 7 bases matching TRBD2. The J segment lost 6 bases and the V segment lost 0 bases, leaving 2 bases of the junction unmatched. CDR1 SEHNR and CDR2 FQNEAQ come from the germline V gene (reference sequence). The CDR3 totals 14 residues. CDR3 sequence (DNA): TGTGCCAGCAGCTTAGCCGGCGGGGGCAATGAGCAGTTCTTC. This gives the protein CASSLAGGGNEQFF.

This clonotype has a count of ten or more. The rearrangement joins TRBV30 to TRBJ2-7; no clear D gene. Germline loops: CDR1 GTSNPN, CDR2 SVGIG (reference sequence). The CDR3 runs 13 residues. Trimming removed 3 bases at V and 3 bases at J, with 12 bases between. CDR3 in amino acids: CAWSGIGSYEQYF. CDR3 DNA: TGTGCCTGGAGCGGTATCGGAAGCTACGAGCAGTACTTC.

The CDR3 protein is CAMGVGGDTEAFF. As DNA, the CDR3 is TGTGCCATGGGCGTCGGGGGGGACACTGAAGCTTTCTTT. The chain is built from TRBV5-2 and TRBJ1-1. TRBV5-2 is labeled a pseudogene. The CDR3 totals 13 residues.

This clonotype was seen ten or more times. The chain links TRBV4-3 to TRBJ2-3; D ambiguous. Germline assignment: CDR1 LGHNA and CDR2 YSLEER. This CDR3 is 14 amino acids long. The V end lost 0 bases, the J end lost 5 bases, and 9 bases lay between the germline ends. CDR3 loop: CASSQDVGEDTQYF. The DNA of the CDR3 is TGCGCCAGCAGCCAAGATGTGGGCGAAGATACGCAGTATTTT.

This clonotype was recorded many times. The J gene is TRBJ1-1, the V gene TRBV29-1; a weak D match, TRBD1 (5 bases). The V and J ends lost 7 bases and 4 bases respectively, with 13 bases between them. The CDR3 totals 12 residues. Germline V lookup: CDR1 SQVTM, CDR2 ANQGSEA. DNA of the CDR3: TGCAGCGCCGCCTCGGGGGGCACTGAAGCTTTCTTT. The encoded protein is CSAASGGTEAFF. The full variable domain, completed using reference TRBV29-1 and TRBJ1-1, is SAVISQKPSRDICQRGTSLTIQCQVDSQVTMMFWYRQQPGQSLTLIATANQGSEATYESGFVIDKFPISRPNLTFSTLTVSNMSPEDSSIYLCSAASGGTEAFFGQGTRLTVV.

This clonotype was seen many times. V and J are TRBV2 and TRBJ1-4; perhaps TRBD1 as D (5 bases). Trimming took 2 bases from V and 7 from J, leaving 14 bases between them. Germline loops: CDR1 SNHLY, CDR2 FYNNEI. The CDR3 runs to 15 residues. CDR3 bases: TGTGCCAGCAGTGAAAGGGGACGGTGGGGTGAAAAACTGTTTTTT. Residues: CASSERGRWGEKLFF.

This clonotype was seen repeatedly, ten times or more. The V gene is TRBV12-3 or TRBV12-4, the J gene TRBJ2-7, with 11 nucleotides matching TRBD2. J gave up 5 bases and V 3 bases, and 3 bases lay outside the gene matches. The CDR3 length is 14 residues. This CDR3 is CASSLKLAGDEQYF. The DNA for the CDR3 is TGTGCCAGCAGTTTGAAACTAGCGGGAGACGAGCAGTACTTC.

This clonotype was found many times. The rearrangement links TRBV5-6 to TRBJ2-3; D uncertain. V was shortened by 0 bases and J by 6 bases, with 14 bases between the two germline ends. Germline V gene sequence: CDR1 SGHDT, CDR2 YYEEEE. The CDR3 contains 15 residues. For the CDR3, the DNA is TGTGCCAGCAGCTTGGGGCTCTCTAGGTCCGATACGCAGTATTTT. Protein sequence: CASSLGLSRSDTQYF.

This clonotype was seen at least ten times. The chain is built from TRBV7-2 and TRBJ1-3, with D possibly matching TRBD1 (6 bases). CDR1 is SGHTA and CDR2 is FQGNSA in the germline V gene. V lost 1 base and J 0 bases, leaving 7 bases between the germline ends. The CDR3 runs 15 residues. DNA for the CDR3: TGTGCCAGCAGCTTAGTAGGGGGCTCTGGAAACACCATATATTTT. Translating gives CASSLVGGSGNTIYF. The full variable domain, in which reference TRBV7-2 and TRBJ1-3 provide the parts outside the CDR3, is GAGVSQSPSNKVTEKGKDVELRCDPISGHTALYWYRQSLGQGLEFLIYFQGNSAPDKSGLPSDRFSAERTGGSVSTLTIQRTQQEDSAVYLCASSLVGGSGNTIYFGEGSWLTVV.

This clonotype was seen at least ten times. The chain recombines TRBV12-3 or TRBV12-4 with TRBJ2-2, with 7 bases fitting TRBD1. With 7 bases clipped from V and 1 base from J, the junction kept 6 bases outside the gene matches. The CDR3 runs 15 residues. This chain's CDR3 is CASTPRQGNTGELFF. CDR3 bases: TGTGCCAGCACTCCCAGACAGGGGAACACCGGGGAGCTGTTTTTT.

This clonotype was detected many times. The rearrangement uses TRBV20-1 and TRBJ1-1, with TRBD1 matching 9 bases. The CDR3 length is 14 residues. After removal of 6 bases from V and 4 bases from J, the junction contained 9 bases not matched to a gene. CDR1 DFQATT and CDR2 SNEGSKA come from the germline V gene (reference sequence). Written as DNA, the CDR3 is TGCAGTGCCAATCCGGGACAGGGAACCACTGAAGCTTTCTTT. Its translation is CSANPGQGTTEAFF.

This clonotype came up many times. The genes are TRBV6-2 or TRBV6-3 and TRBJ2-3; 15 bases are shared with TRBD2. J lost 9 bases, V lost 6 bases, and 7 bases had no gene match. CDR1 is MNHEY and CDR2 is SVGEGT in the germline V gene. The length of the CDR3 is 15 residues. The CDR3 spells CASRPGLAGGVTQYF. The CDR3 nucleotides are TGTGCCAGCAGGCCCGGACTAGCGGGAGGGGTAACGCAGTATTTT.

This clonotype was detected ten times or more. CDR3 nucleotides: TGCGCCAGCAGCTTACAGGGGGAAACTGAAGCTTTCTTT. This gives the protein CASSLQGETEAFF. The chain employs TRBV5-1 and TRBJ1-1; 8 bases agree with TRBD1. CDR3 length equals 13 residues. In germline, CDR1 is SGHRS, CDR2 YFSETQ. The J segment lost 5 bases and the V segment lost 2 bases, leaving 2 bases of the junction unmatched.

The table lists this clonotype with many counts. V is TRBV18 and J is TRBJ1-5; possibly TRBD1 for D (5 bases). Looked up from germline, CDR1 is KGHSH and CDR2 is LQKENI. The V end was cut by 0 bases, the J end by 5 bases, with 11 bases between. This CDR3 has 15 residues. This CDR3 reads CASSPPGGVDQPQHF. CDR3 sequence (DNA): TGTGCCAGCTCACCACCCGGGGGGGTGGATCAGCCCCAGCATTTT.

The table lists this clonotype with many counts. The CDR3 DNA follows: TGTGCCAGCTCATCCACAGGGGCAGATACGCAGTATTTT. Its protein product is CASSSTGADTQYF. This rearrangement joins TRBV18 to TRBJ2-3, with 7 bases matching TRBD1. Germline trimming cut 5 bases from V and 4 bases from J; bases unmatched to any gene: 3. CDR3 length: 13 residues. The germline gives CDR1 KGHSH, CDR2 LQKENI.

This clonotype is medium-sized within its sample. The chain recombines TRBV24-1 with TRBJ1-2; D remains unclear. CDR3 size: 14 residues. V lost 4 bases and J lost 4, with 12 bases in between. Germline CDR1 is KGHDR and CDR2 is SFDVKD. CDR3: CATSDVGSSYGYTF. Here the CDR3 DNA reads TGTGCCACCAGTGACGTCGGGAGTAGCTATGGCTACACCTTC.